This is a list of T cell receptor beta chains from one sample in a study of identical twins. TCRdb passed the 5' RACE reads through MiXCR, listing each CDR3 protein once. This sample has around 1.7 million distinct CDR3 sequences, with around a third found just once. Sequenced: cord blood. These receptors originate from a newborn girl in good health. The CDR3 runs from the conserved cysteine through the conserved F or W. Each record gives: J gene, V gene, D gene, clone size, CDR3 length, CDR3 DNA, CDR3 protein. A D gene is named only where the DNA matches it firmly. Size is omitted from some rows. Given values are once, few, many or a class for expanded clones.

TRBJ2-3 | TRBV5-1 | NA | few | 14 | TGCGCCAGCAGCCGGAATAGACCCACAGATACGCAGTATTTT | CASSRNRPTDTQYF
TRBJ2-1 | TRBV20-1 | TRBD2 | NA | 13 | TGCAGTGCAGAGACTAGCGGGGGAAATGAGCAGTTCTTC | CSAETSGGNEQFF
TRBJ2-7 | TRBV6-1 | TRBD2 | NA | 18 | TGTGCCAGCAGCGCCGCCGGGACTAGCGGGAGCTCCTACAATGAGCAGTACTTC | CASSAAGTSGSSYNEQYF
TRBJ2-5 | TRBV11-2 | TRBD2 | NA | 16 | TGTGCCAGCAGCCTGAAATGGGGGAGGGTGTGGAATGAGCAGTACTTC | CASSLKWGRVWNEQYF
TRBJ2-1 | TRBV28 | NA | NA | 13 | TGTGCCAGCAGTTTGCCTCCTCCGGCCGGCCAGTTCTTC | CASSLPPPAGQFF
TRBJ2-3 | TRBV7-9 | NA | NA | 15 | TGTGCCAGCAGCCACAGGTTTATTAGCACAGATACGCAGTATTTT | CASSHRFISTDTQYF
TRBJ2-5 | TRBV5-1 | NA | NA | 14 | TGCGCCAGCAGCCCCCTCATCGGGCCCGCTGAGCAGTACTTC | CASSPLIGPAEQYF
TRBJ2-7 | TRBV9 | TRBD2 | NA | 17 | TGTGCCAGCAGCGTAGAACGGACTAGCGGGGGGGAAGACGAGCAGTACTTC | CASSVERTSGGEDEQYF
TRBJ2-1 | TRBV28 | TRBD2 | NA | 15 | TGTGCCAGCAGTACGACTAGCGGGAGGGCCCGTGAGCAGTTCTTC | CASSTTSGRAREQFF
TRBJ2-3 | TRBV28 | TRBD2 | NA | 13 | TGTGCCTCCTGGGGCGGGAGTCCAGATACGCAGTATTTT | CASWGGSPDTQYF
TRBJ2-1 | TRBV4-1 | TRBD2 | NA | 20 | TGCGCCAGCAGCCAATACGGAAGAACTAGCGGGAGGGGAACCTACAATGAGCAGTTCTTC | CASSQYGRTSGRGTYNEQFF
TRBJ2-5 | TRBV18 | NA | few | 13 | TGTGCCAGCTCACCACTAGCGGCTATAGAGCAGTACTTC | CASSPLAAIEQYF
TRBJ2-3 | TRBV4-1 | TRBD1 | few | 13 | TGCGCCAGCAGCCCACGGACAGGTCATACGCAGTATTTT | CASSPRTGHTQYF
TRBJ1-2 | TRBV29-1 | TRBD1 | few | 15 | TGCAGCTTGGCGGGGATCAAGGGACAGGACTATGGCTACACCTTC | CSLAGIKGQDYGYTF
TRBJ2-2 | TRBV27 | TRBD2 | NA | 16 | TGTGCCAGCAGTTTCGCAGGGAGGGAGAACACCGGGGAGCTGTTTTTT | CASSFAGRENTGELFF
TRBJ1-2 | TRBV6-2/TRBV6-3 | NA | few | 14 | TGTGCCAGCAGCTTACAAGGGGGGGCCTATGGCTACACCTTC | CASSLQGGAYGYTF
TRBJ1-6 | TRBV12-3/TRBV12-4 | NA | NA | 14 | TGTGCCAGCAGTTTTAACAGTTTAAATTCACCCCTCCACTTT | CASSFNSLNSPLHF
TRBJ2-7 | TRBV6-1 | NA | few | 15 | TGTGCCAGCAGTGAAGCCCACGTTGGGGGCTACGAGCAGTACTTC | CASSEAHVGGYEQYF
TRBJ1-2 | TRBV3-1 | TRBD1 | many | 15 | TGTGCCAGCAGCCGACAGGGTTCCTCTAACTATGGCTACACCTTC | CASSRQGSSNYGYTF
TRBJ1-5 | TRBV28 | TRBD1 | NA | 15 | TGTGCCAGCAGTTCTAAACAGGGGGCAAATCAGCCCCAGCATTTT | CASSSKQGANQPQHF
TRBJ1-2 | TRBV27 | TRBD1 | NA | 14 | TGTGCCAGCAGTAACCTACAGGGGGCGAGTGGCTACACCTTC | CASSNLQGASGYTF
TRBJ2-1 | TRBV14 | TRBD2 | few | 13 | TGTGCCAGCAGCCAAGTCCCTAGCGGTGAGCAGTTCTTC | CASSQVPSGEQFF
TRBJ2-7 | TRBV2 | TRBD2 | NA | 17 | TGTGCCGGCAGTGAATCGGGAGCTAGCGGAGTGGCCCGCGAGCAGTACTTC | CAGSESGASGVAREQYF
TRBJ2-5 | TRBV5-1 | NA | NA | 15 | TGCGCCAGCAGCTTTACGGGGGGCCCTCAAGAGACCCAGTACTTC | CASSFTGGPQETQYF
TRBJ2-1 | TRBV2 | NA | once | 16 | TGTGCCAGCAGGGGTGTTTGGGGGAGCTCCTACAATGAGCAGTTCTTC | CASRGVWGSSYNEQFF
TRBJ2-7 | TRBV28 | NA | many | 14 | TGTGCCAGCAGTTGGGTGACTCAGTCTTACGAGCAGTACTTC | CASSWVTQSYEQYF
TRBJ2-5 | TRBV12-3/TRBV12-4 | TRBD1 | few | 11 | TGTGCCAGCAGTTTGGGGGACAGAAGGTACTTC | CASSLGDRRYF
TRBJ2-7 | TRBV28 | NA | NA | 16 | TGTGCCAGCAGTTTCCTCCTCGTAAGCTCCTACAATGAGCAGTACTTC | CASSFLLVSSYNEQYF
TRBJ2-1 | TRBV20-1 | NA | NA | 19 | TGCAGTGCCGAAACGTTTGCTGCCCAGCAGGGGGGTTCCTACAATGAGCAGTTCTTC | CSAETFAAQQGGSYNEQFF